The 10 T cell receptor beta chains presented below share a single source sample, sequenced in a study of T-cell memory formation after mild COVID-19. TCRdb re-called the 5' RACE reads with MiXCR, one entry per CDR3 protein. The table records 250,000 to 350,000 distinct CDR3 sequences, roughly an eighth of them present only once. Specimen: PBMCs or a T cell subset sorted from them (not recorded which). The receptors derive from a man aged 18-30 years who had mild COVID-19 (a few samples of this study predate the infection). Cell type and time point are not known.

The rearrangement joins TRBV10-2 to TRBJ2-5, with 8 bases aligning to TRBD2. V was clipped by 2 bases and J by 1 base; unmatched bases: 6. This CDR3 has 16 residues. The germline V gene has CDR1 WSHSY and CDR2 SAAADI. CDR3 amino acids: CASSEGNGGAQETQYF. CDR3 coding DNA: TGCGCCAGCAGTGAGGGTAACGGGGGGGCCCAAGAGACCCAGTACTTC.

The rearrangement uses TRBV20-1 and TRBJ1-4, with D possibly TRBD1 on 6 matching bases. The CDR3 totals 16 residues. Germline V gene data show CDR1 as DFQATT and CDR2 as SNEGSKA (reference sequence). V lost 0 bases to trimming and J lost 6 bases, with 17 bases between them. CDR3 loop: CSAREGTGTTDEKLFF. The DNA for the CDR3 is TGCAGTGCTAGAGAGGGAACCGGGACAACCGATGAAAAACTGTTTTTT.

The chain combines TRBV12-3 or TRBV12-4 with TRBJ1-4, with D uncertain. This CDR3 comprises 15 residues. V lost 3 bases and J 7 bases, leaving 15 bases between the germline ends. As DNA, the CDR3 is TGTGCCAGCAGTTTTTCCGGGAAGGATGGTGAAAAACTGTTTTTT. Its protein is CASSFSGKDGEKLFF.

This clonotype was seen at least ten times. The V gene is TRBV12-3 or TRBV12-4, the J gene TRBJ2-1; 9 nucleotides agree with TRBD2. V lost 1 base and J lost 7; bases outside the gene matches: 8. The CDR3 consists of 16 residues. The CDR3 here is CASSLVLRGGENEQFF. The CDR3 DNA reads TGTGCCAGCAGTTTAGTCCTGCGGGGGGGCGAGAATGAGCAGTTCTTC.

There are many counts of this clonotype. CDR3 sequence: CASSSRLAGASTDTQYF. The CDR3, as DNA: TGTGCCAGCAGCTCCAGACTAGCGGGGGCCTCCACAGATACGCAGTATTTT. The chain uses TRBV7-2 and TRBJ2-3; 12 positions match TRBD2. Trimming took 4 bases from V and 2 from J; bases not matched to a gene: 7. The CDR3 consists of 17 residues. Germline values: CDR1 SGHTA, CDR2 FQGNSA.

This clonotype was counted a few times. The chain joins TRBV11-2 to TRBJ1-2; 7 bases agree with TRBD1. Germline V gene sequence: CDR1 SGHAT, CDR2 FQNNGV. The CDR3 covers 15 residues. The V gene end was trimmed by 2 bases and the J gene end by 4 bases; junction bases not matched to a gene: 7. Here the CDR3 reads CASSLNRGVSYGYTF. CDR3 sequence (DNA): TGTGCCAGCAGCTTAAACAGGGGTGTGAGCTATGGCTACACCTTC.

V is TRBV24-1 and J is TRBJ2-3, with TRBD2 matching over 7 bases. With 2 bases clipped from V and 5 bases from J, the junction kept 6 bases outside the gene matches. The CDR3 is 15 residues long. CDR1 and CDR2 (germline): KGHDR, SFDVKD. Here the CDR3 DNA reads TGTGCCACCAGTGATTCACGGGGACTACAAGATACGCAGTATTTT. It yields the protein CATSDSRGLQDTQYF.

Only a few counts were recorded for this clonotype. The chain has TRBV18 and TRBJ1-1; 7 nucleotides line up with TRBD1. Germline loops: CDR1 KGHSH, CDR2 LQKENI. Trimming at V came to 4 bases and at J to 6 bases, leaving 11 bases not matched to a gene. The CDR3 is 15 residues long. CDR3 coding DNA: TGTGCCAGCTCACTCCAGACAGGGATAGGCGCTGAAGCTTTCTTT. This translates into CASSLQTGIGAEAFF.

This rearrangement joins TRBV5-5 to TRBJ2-2; a possible D gene is TRBD2 (5 bases). The CDR3 spans 14 residues. V was clipped by 4 bases and J by 4 bases, with 11 bases between them. Looked up from germline, CDR1 is SGHKS and CDR2 is YYEKEE (reference sequence). CDR3 bases: TGTGCCAGCAGCCTCGGGATCTTCACCGGGGAGCTGTTTTTT. Translating it yields CASSLGIFTGELFF.

This clonotype was found many times. This sequence joins TRBV6-5 and TRBJ2-3; the match to TRBD2 covers 9 bases. Germline V CDR1 and CDR2: MNHEY, SVGAGI. The CDR3 covers 16 residues. V shed 1 base, J shed 4 bases, and the junction held 6 bases outside the gene matches. The CDR3 DNA sequence: TGTGCCAGCAGTTACTGGGCGGGGGGGTTGGCAGATACGCAGTATTTT. It codes for CASSYWAGGLADTQYF.